These 18 T cell receptor beta chains came from one sample sequenced in a study of blood T cell repertoires in COVID-19. Generated by immunoSEQ multiplex PCR, the TCRdb table keeps only in-frame clones and is missing some. The sample holds about 130,000 clones, roughly 85% seen once. Sequenced: peripheral blood. The receptors originated from a man aged 80 or over with active or convalescent COVID-19.

The chain has TRBV19 and TRBJ2-1, with 13 positions matching TRBD2. The CDR3 has 18 amino acids. Germline trimming cut 1 base from V and 6 bases from J; bases unmatched to any gene: 9. Germline CDR1 is LNHDA and CDR2 is SQIVND (reference sequence). In DNA, the CDR3 is TGTGCCAGTAGTATAGGACTAGCGGGGGGACGACGGGTCAATGAGCAGTTCTTC. Its protein is CASSIGLAGGRRVNEQFF.

The chain links TRBV5-1 to TRBJ2-1, with 10 bases that match TRBD2. Per germline, CDR1 SGHRS and CDR2 YFSETQ. The CDR3 has 19 amino acids. J was trimmed by 0 bases and V by 4 bases; bases with no gene match: 13. This CDR3 reads CASSVRSGTSASSYNEQFF. DNA for the CDR3: TGCGCCAGCAGCGTTCGATCCGGGACTAGCGCCAGCTCCTACAATGAGCAGTTCTTC.

The CDR3 bases are TGTGCCAGCAGCTTAGTGGTTGGCATATATAATTCACCCCTCCACTTT. Its protein product is CASSLVVGIYNSPLHF. The chain uses TRBV11-2 and TRBJ1-6; no definite D call. The ends were cut back, 1 base at V and 4 bases at J, with 11 bases in the middle. Germline V CDR1 and CDR2: SGHAT, FQNNGV. The CDR3 is 16 residues long.

V is TRBV11-1 and J is TRBJ2-7; 9 bases map to TRBD1. The CDR3 has 16 residues. CDR1 and CDR2 from the germline V gene are SGHAT and FQDESV (reference sequence). Trimming at V came to 1 base and at J to 3 bases, leaving 7 bases not matched to a gene. CDR3 protein: CASSLGTGTGIYEQYF. CDR3 nucleotide sequence: TGTGCCAGCAGCTTAGGGACCGGGACAGGGATCTACGAGCAGTACTTC.

The genes are TRBV6-5 and TRBJ2-1, with a tentative D call TRBD2 (6 bases). V was pared by 7 bases and J by 6 bases, with 16 bases between. This CDR3 region has 14 residues. The germline V gene has CDR1 MNHEY and CDR2 SVGAGI. As DNA, the CDR3 is TGTGCCAGCACCAGTCGGGGGAGGTTCAATGAGCAGTTCTTC. Protein product: CASTSRGRFNEQFF.

The J gene is TRBJ1-6, the V gene TRBV5-1; D possibly corresponds to TRBD1 (5 bases). There are 15 residues in the CDR3. From germline, CDR1 is SGHRS and CDR2 YFSETQ. V was pared by 4 bases and J by 4 bases, with 12 bases between. The CDR3 reads CASSQDITYNSPLHF. CDR3 nucleotide sequence: TGCGCCAGCAGCCAGGACATCACGTATAATTCACCCCTCCACTTT. The variable domain in full, completed from reference TRBV5-1 and TRBJ1-6, reads KAGVTQTPRYLIKTRGQQVTLSCSPISGHRSVSWYQQTPGQGLQFLFEYFSETQRNKGNFPGRFSGRQFSNSRSEMNVSTLELGDSALYLCASSQDITYNSPLHFGNGTRLTVT.

The gene calls are TRBV6-5 and TRBJ2-7, with no clear D. Trimming stripped 7 bases from V and 5 bases from J, with 18 bases between. CDR1 is MNHEY and CDR2 is SVGAGI in the germline V gene. The CDR3 is 14 residues long. The CDR3 loop reads CASNPSRGLDEQYF. The CDR3 coding sequence is TGTGCCAGCAATCCCTCAAGAGGTCTTGACGAGCAGTACTTC.

This CDR3 is CASSSGQPFSGNTIYF. The CDR3 nucleotides read TGTGCCAGCAGCTCAGGACAGCCTTTCTCTGGAAACACCATATATTTT. V usage is TRBV7-3 and J usage is TRBJ1-3, with D perhaps TRBD1 (6 bases). The V and J ends lost 4 bases and 0 bases respectively, with 13 bases between them. The CDR3 has 16 residues. The germline gives CDR1 SGHTA, CDR2 FQGTGA.

The chain recombines TRBV5-1 with TRBJ2-5, with D tentatively TRBD1 (6 bases). Trimming removed 5 bases from V and 1 base from J, with 15 bases in between. The CDR3 runs to 15 residues. Per germline, CDR1 SGHRS and CDR2 YFSETQ. This chain's CDR3 is CASSQGTPPQETQYF. DNA of the CDR3: TGCGCCAGCAGTCAAGGGACACCGCCCCAAGAGACCCAGTACTTC.

J is TRBJ1-1 and V is TRBV7-2, with 8 bases lining up with TRBD1. Germline trimming cut 6 bases from V and 4 bases from J; bases unmatched to any gene: 10. CDR3 size: 15 residues. The V gene's germline CDR1 is SGHTA and CDR2 FQGNSA. CDR3 in amino acids: CASRPGGGGGTEAFF. In DNA, the CDR3 is TGTGCCAGCAGGCCAGGGGGCGGGGGTGGCACTGAAGCTTTCTTT.

The table lists this clone with a few counts. The rearrangement joins TRBV19 to TRBJ2-1, with D perhaps matching TRBD2 (5 bases). Germline CDR1 and CDR2: LNHDA and SQIVND (reference sequence). Trimming pared 7 bases from V and 6 bases from J, leaving 19 bases between. The CDR3 spans 15 residues. The CDR3 here is CASTRGLQLLNEQFF. DNA for the CDR3: TGTGCCAGTACGCGCGGGTTACAACTCCTCAATGAGCAGTTCTTC.

V is TRBV7-2 and J is TRBJ2-1, with 9 bases identical to TRBD2. The CDR3 contains 15 residues. V lost 5 bases, J lost 2 bases, and 4 bases stayed unmatched. CDR1 is SGHTA and CDR2 is FQGNSA in the germline V gene. The DNA of the CDR3 is TGTGCCAGCAGCCTTAGCGGGAGCACCTACAATGAGCAGTTCTTC. This sequence encodes CASSLSGSTYNEQFF.

V usage is TRBV20-1 and J usage is TRBJ2-3; D remains unclear. The CDR3 has 10 amino acids. The germline V gene encodes CDR1 DFQATT and CDR2 SNEGSKA (reference sequence). Trimming took 3 bases from V and 6 from J, leaving 4 bases between them. The CDR3: CSARADTQYF. CDR3 in DNA: TGCAGTGCTAGGGCTGATACGCAGTATTTT.

This clone has only one observation. The genes are TRBV10-1 and TRBJ1-2; possibly TRBD1 for D (6 bases). The CDR3 runs to 11 residues. The germline gives CDR1 WNHNN, CDR2 SYGVQD (reference sequence). Trimming left V 7 bases short and J 13 bases short, with 16 bases between. In DNA, the CDR3 is TGCGCCAGCAAGTGGGGGCACAGTAGCACCTTC. It specifies CASKWGHSSTF.

V is TRBV20-1 and J is TRBJ2-7, with a possible D match to TRBD2 (6 bases). The CDR3 runs to 13 residues. The germline V gene has CDR1 DFQATT and CDR2 SNEGSKA (reference sequence). V lost 3 bases and J lost 4, with 13 bases in between. CDR3 protein: CSASRGFGYEQYF. DNA of the CDR3: TGCAGTGCTAGTCGGGGGTTTGGGTACGAGCAGTACTTC.

The CDR3 reads CASSRWPDSYNEQFF. The CDR3 region has the DNA TGTGCCAGCAGCCGCTGGCCAGACTCCTACAATGAGCAGTTCTTC. The chain combines TRBV7-2 with TRBJ2-1, with unresolved D. V lost 5 bases to trimming and J lost 0 bases, with 11 bases between them. Germline assignment: CDR1 SGHTA and CDR2 FQGNSA. This CDR3 has 15 amino acids.

The gene calls are TRBV7-2 and TRBJ1-2; 7 nucleotides agree with TRBD1. V lost 2 bases and J lost 4; bases outside the gene matches: 10. This CDR3 spans 16 amino acids. Germline V lookup: CDR1 SGHTA, CDR2 FQGNSA. The DNA for the CDR3 is TGTGCCAGCAGCTTATCCCCGACAGGGCTCCTCTATGGCTACACCTTC. This codes for CASSLSPTGLLYGYTF.

The V gene is TRBV4-1, the J gene TRBJ1-4; 8 nucleotides align to TRBD1. This CDR3 has 16 amino acids. V dropped 3 bases and J dropped 8; count of bases not matched to a gene: 11. The germline V gene encodes CDR1 MGHRA and CDR2 YSYEKL. In DNA form, the CDR3 reads TGCGCCAGCAGCCAGGATCCCCGAGGACAGGGAGAAAAACTGTTTTTT. Translation: CASSQDPRGQGEKLFF.